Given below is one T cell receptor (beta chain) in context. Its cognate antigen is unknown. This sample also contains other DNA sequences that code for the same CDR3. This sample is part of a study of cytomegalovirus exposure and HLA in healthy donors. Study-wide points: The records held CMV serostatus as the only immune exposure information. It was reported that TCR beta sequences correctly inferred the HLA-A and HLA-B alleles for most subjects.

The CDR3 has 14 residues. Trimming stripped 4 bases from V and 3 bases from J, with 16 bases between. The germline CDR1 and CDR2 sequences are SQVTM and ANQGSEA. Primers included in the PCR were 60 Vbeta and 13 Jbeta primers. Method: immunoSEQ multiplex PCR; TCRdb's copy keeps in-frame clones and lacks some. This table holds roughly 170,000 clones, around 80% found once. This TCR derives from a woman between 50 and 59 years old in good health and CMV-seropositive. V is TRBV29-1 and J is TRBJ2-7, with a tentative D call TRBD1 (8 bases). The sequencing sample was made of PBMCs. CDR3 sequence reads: CSVGEGQDYYEQYF. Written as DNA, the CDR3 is TGCAGCGTTGGGGAGGGACAGGACTACTACGAGCAGTACTTC.